This TCR beta chain came from a study of CD4+ T cells in melanoma. A note on this clone: Its target is not known.

Study-level points and caveats: Reportedly, melanoma neoantigen-specific CD4+ T cells showed varied differentiation states. A reported correlation linked neoantigen-specific CD4+ T cells to CD8+, macrophage and B cell function.

With V trimmed by 7 bases and J by 6 bases, 4 bases remained unmatched. The CDR3 runs to 13 residues. The germline V gene encodes CDR1 LGHNT and CDR2 FRNRAP. The repertoire was sequenced with immunoSEQ multiplex PCR; TCRdb's copy has only in-frame clones and lacks some. The sample comprises 120,000 to 150,000 clones, about 93% of which are singletons, and more than 1.5% rests with the top ten. This chain connects TRBV12-5 to TRBJ2-2, with 8 bases lining up with TRBD2. This sequence originates from a human donor with melanoma. Here the CDR3 DNA reads TGTGCTAGTGCGGGGGGGCCGGCCGGGGAGCTGTTTTTT. As protein: CASAGGPAGELFF.